Listed here are 4 T cell receptor beta chains from one sample, sequenced in a study of T cell clonality in common variable immunodeficiency. Profiled with immunoSEQ multiplex PCR; TCRdb holds only in-frame clones, not every one. The sample has under 65,000 clones, none seen only once; the top ten hold 0.83%. Source material: peripheral blood mononuclear cells. Receptors originate from a person aged 18-70 years in good health.

This clone has a handful of counts. The read halts 3 residues ahead of the CDR3 end, with the missing end drawn from the germline J gene. This chain links TRBV18 with TRBJ1-2; no firm D call. CDR3 length equals 15 residues. The germline V gene has CDR1 KGHSH and CDR2 LQKENI. CDR3 sequence reads: CASSPTSGSYNDYTF. The part of the CDR3 DNA that was read is TGTGCCAGCTCACCAACTAGCGGATCCTACAATGAC.

This clone was found many times. The CDR3 goes on 3 residues after the read ends, and that part is filled in from the germline J gene. The chain carries TRBV13 and TRBJ2-1, with 7 positions matching TRBD1. The germline V gene has CDR1 PRHDT and CDR2 FYEKMQ (reference sequence). The length of the CDR3 is 15 residues. With 5 bases clipped from V and 4 bases from J, the junction kept 8 bases outside the gene matches. The CDR3 is CASSPDRVVYNEQFF. Partial CDR3 DNA: TGTGCCAGCAGCCCCGACAGGGTAGTGTACAATGAG.

This clone was seen at least ten times. Read data end 3 residues before the CDR3 end; the end is taken from the germline J gene. The chain recombines TRBV5-6 with TRBJ1-2; TRBD1 matches 7 bases. The ends lost 6 bases at V and 3 bases at J; junction bases unmatched: 11. CDR1 and CDR2 (germline): SGHDT, YYEEEE. The CDR3 spans 15 residues. Partial CDR3 DNA: TGTGCCAGCACTCCGGTAAGGGGGCTGGACTATGGC. The encoded protein is CASTPVRGLDYG. The whole CDR3 protein is CASTPVRGLDYGYTF.

In its sample, this clone was seen many times. The sequence runs out 3 residues before the end of the CDR3; the remainder is reconstructed from the germline J gene. The chain is built from TRBV28 and TRBJ2-2; the match to TRBD2 covers 12 bases. There are 16 residues in the CDR3. Germline-derived CDR1 and CDR2 are MDHEN and SYDVKM. The trim removed 4 bases at V and 5 bases at J, leaving 5 bases unmatched. The sequenced CDR3 bases are TGTGCCAGCAGTTCTAGCGGGGGGGCCAGAACCGGGGAG. This encodes CASSSSGGARTGE. The full-length CDR3 reads as CASSSSGGARTGELFF.